This T cell receptor (beta chain) was captured in a study of human T cells and chemical hapten exposure. Whole-study findings and limits: Since the donors had alopecia, their immune response may not be the same as that of healthy people. A positive correlation with patch test score was shown by PT1 expanded TCR counts.

Time point indicated: patch test 3, about 24 weeks after DPC sensitization. The treatment was: therapeutic diphenylcyclopropenone sensitization with weekly scalp DPC. The V gene end was trimmed by 4 bases and the J gene end by 8 bases; junction bases not matched to a gene: 17. This CDR3 is 17 amino acids long. The germline gives CDR1 SGHTA, CDR2 FQGNSA. On this clonotype itself: The antigen is unknown.

TCRdb itself ran the RACE reads through MiXCR, one entry per CDR3 protein. The sample carries 210,000 or so distinct CDR3 sequences, around 25% recorded once. This receptor was obtained from a woman aged 40 to 49 with alopecia areata. Some clones in this sample may be carry-over from other donors' samples. The material sequenced was whole blood, taken in connection with sensitization to the hapten diphenylcyclopropenone (DPC). This chain joins TRBV7-2 and TRBJ2-1; 7 positions match TRBD2. CDR3 region: CASSSRGSLARGDEQFF. The CDR3 DNA sequence: TGTGCCAGCAGCTCCAGAGGGTCTCTAGCCCGGGGGGATGAGCAGTTCTTC.